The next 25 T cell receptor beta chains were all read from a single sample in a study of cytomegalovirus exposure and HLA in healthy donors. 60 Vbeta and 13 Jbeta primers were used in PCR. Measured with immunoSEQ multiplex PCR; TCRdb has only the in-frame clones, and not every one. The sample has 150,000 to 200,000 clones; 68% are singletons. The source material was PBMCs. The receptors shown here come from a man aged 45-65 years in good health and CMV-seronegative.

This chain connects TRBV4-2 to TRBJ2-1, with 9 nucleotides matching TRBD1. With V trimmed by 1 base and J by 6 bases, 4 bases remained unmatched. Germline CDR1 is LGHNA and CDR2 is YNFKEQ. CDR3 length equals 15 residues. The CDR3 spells CASSQAGQGGNEQFF. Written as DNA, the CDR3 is TGTGCCAGCAGCCAAGCGGGACAGGGAGGCAATGAGCAGTTCTTC.

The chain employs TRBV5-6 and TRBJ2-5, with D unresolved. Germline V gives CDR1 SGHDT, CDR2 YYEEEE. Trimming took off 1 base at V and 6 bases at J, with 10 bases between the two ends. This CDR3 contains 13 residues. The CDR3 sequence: CASSLKMEKTQYF. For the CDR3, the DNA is TGTGCCAGCAGCTTGAAGATGGAGAAGACCCAGTACTTC.

The CDR3 sequence is CASSLWGQEPGELFF. The CDR3 nucleotides are TGTGCCAGCAGTTTATGGGGACAGGAGCCCGGGGAGCTGTTTTTT. This chain uses TRBV28 with TRBJ2-2; 8 bases agree with TRBD1. The CDR3 contains 15 residues. The V gene end was trimmed by 0 bases and the J gene end by 6 bases; junction bases not matched to a gene: 3. Germline loops: CDR1 MDHEN, CDR2 SYDVKM.

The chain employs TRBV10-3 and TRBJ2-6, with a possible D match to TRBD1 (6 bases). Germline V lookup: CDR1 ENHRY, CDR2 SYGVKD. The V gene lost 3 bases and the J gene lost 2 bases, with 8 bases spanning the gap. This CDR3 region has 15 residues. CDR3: CAISDTGTGANVLTF. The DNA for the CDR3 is TGTGCCATCAGTGATACAGGGACTGGGGCCAACGTCCTGACTTTC.

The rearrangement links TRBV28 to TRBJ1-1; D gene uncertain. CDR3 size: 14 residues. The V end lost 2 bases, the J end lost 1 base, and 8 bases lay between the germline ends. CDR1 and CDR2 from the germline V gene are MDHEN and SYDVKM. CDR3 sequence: CASSLDRGNTEAFF. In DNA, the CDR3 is TGTGCCAGCAGTTTAGATCGGGGGAACACTGAAGCTTTCTTT.

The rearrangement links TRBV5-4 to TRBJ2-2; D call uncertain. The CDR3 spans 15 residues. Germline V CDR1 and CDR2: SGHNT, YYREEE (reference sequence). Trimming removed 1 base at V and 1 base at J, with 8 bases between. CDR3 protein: CASSLMELNTGELFF. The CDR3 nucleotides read TGTGCCAGCAGCTTGATGGAGTTGAACACCGGGGAGCTGTTTTTT. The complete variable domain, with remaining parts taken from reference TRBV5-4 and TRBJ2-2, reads ETGVTQSPTHLIKTRGQQVTLRCSSQSGHNTVSWYQQALGQGPQFIFQYYREEENGRGNFPPRFSGLQFPNYSSELNVNALELDDSALYLCASSLMELNTGELFFGEGSRLTVL.

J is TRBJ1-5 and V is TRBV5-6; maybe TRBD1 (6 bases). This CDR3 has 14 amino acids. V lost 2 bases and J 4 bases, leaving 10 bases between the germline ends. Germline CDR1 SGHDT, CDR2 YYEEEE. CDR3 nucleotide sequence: TGTGCCAGCAGCTTAACAGGGTTTAATCAGCCCCAGCATTTT. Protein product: CASSLTGFNQPQHF.

In nucleotides, the CDR3 is TGTGCCAGCAGCCTCGGACTATTTCAATACAATGAGCAGTTCTTC. Translating it yields CASSLGLFQYNEQFF. This chain uses TRBV5-6 with TRBJ2-1; D might be TRBD2 (6 bases). The CDR3 loop spans 15 amino acids. Germline assignment: CDR1 SGHDT and CDR2 YYEEEE. V was shortened by 4 bases and J by 4 bases, with 15 bases between the two germline ends. Using reference TRBV5-6 and TRBJ2-1 for the parts outside the CDR3, the full variable domain is DAGVTQSPTHLIKTRGQQVTLRCSPKSGHDTVSWYQQALGQGPQFIFQYYEEEERQRGNFPDRFSGHQFPNYSSELNVNALLLGDSALYLCASSLGLFQYNEQFFGPGTRLTVL.

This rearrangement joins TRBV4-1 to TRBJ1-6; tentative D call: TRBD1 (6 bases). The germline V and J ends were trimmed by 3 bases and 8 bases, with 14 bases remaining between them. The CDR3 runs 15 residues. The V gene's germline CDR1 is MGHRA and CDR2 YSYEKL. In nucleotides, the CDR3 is TGCGCCAGCAGCCATTACGGACAGAGCTATTCACCCCTCCACTTT. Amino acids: CASSHYGQSYSPLHF.

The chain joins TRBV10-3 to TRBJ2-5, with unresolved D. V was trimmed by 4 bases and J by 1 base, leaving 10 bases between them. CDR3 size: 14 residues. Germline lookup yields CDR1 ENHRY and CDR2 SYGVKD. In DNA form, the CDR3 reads TGTGCCATCAGTGCGTTAGACACCCAAGAGACCCAGTACTTC. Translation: CAISALDTQETQYF.

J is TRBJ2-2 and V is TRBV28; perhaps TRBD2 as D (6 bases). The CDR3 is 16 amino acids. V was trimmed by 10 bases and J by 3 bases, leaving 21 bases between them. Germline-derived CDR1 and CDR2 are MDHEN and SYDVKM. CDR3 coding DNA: TGTGCCACCCCGGCGGCGGGCGGGGTGGACACCGGGGAGCTGTTTTTT. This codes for CATPAAGGVDTGELFF.

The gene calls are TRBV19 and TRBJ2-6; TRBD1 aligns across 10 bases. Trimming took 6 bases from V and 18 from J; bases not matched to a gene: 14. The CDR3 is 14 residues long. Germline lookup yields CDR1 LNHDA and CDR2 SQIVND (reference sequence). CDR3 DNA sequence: TGTGCCAGTAGCCCTATGACAGGGGGCGGCAGTAAGACTTTC. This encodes CASSPMTGGGSKTF. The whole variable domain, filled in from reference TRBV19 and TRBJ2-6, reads DGGITQSPKYLFRKEGQNVTLSCEQNLNHDAMYWYRQDPGQGLRLIYYSQIVNDFQKGDIAEGYSVSREKKESFPLTVTSAQKNPTAFYLCASSPMTGGGSKTFGAGSRLTVL.

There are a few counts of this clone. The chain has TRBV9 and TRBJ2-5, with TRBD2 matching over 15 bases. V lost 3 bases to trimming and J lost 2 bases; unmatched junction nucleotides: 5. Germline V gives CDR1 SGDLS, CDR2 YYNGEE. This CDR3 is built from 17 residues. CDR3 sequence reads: CASSGGLAGGTQETQYF. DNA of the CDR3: TGTGCCAGCAGCGGGGGACTAGCGGGGGGAACTCAAGAGACCCAGTACTTC.

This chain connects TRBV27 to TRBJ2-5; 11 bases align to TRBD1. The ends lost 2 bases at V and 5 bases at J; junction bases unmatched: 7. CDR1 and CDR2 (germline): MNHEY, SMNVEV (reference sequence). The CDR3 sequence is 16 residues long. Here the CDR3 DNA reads TGTGCCAGCAGTTTAGGGGCGGACAGGGGGCGCGAGACCCAGTACTTC. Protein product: CASSLGADRGRETQYF.

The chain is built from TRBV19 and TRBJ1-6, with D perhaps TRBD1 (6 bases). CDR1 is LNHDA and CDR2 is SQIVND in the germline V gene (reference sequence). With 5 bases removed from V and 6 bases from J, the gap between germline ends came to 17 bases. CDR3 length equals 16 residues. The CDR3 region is CASSSPGVLGNSPLHF. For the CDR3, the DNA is TGTGCCAGTAGTTCCCCAGGGGTTTTAGGTAATTCACCCCTCCACTTT.

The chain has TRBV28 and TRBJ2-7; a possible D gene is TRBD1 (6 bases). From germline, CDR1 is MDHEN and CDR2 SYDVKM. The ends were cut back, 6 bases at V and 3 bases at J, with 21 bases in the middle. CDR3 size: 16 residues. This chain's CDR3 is CASSLSTGLGGYEQYF. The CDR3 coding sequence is TGTGCCAGCAGCCTCAGTACAGGGCTCGGCGGCTACGAGCAGTACTTC.

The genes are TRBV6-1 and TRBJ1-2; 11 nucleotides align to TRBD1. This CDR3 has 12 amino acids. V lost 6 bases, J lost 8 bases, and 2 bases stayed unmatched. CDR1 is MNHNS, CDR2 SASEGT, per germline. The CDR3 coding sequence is TGTGCCAGCAGGGGACAGGGGGAAGGCTACACCTTC. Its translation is CASRGQGEGYTF.

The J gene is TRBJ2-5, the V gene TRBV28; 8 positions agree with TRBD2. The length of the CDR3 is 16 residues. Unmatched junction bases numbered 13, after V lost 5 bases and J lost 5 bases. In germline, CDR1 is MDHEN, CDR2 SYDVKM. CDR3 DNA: TGTGCCAGCAGTCCCCATGGAGCGGGGGATCGGGAGACCCAGTACTTC. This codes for CASSPHGAGDRETQYF.

The CDR3 loop is CASSAGQGLSSYEQYF. In nucleotides, the CDR3 is TGTGCCAGCAGCGCTGGACAGGGTTTAAGCTCCTACGAGCAGTACTTC. The rearrangement links TRBV7-9 to TRBJ2-7; 8 nucleotides align to TRBD1. CDR3 length: 16 residues. From germline, CDR1 is SEHNR and CDR2 FQNEAQ (reference sequence). V shed 5 bases, J shed 0 bases, and the junction held 9 bases outside the gene matches.

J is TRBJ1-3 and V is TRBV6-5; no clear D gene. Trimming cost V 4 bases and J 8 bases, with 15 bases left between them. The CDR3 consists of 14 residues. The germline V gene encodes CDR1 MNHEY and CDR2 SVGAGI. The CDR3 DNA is TGTGCCAGCAGTTCCAGAACAGCCGCGTACACCATATATTTT. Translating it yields CASSSRTAAYTIYF.

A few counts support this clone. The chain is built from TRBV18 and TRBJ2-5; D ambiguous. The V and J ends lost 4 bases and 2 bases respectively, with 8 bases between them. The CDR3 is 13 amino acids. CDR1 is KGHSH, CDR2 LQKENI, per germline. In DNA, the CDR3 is TGTGCCAGCTCACGTGGCAGACAAGAGACCCAGTACTTC. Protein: CASSRGRQETQYF. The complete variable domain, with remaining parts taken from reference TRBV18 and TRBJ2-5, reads NAGVMQNPRHLVRRRGQEARLRCSPMKGHSHVYWYRQLPEEGLKFMVYLQKENIIDESGMPKERFSAEFPKEGPSILRIQQVVRGDSAAYFCASSRGRQETQYFGPGTRLLVL.

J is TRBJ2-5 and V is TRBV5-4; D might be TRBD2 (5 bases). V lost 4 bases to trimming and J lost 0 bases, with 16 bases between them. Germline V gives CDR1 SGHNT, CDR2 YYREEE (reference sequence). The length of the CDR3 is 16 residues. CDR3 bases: TGTGCCAGCAGCCCGGGTTCGTTGCGGGACCAAGAGACCCAGTACTTC. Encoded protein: CASSPGSLRDQETQYF.

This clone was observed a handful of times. This CDR3 is CASRLDYGLAGRETQYF. For the CDR3, the DNA is TGTGCCAGTAGACTCGATTACGGACTAGCGGGGAGGGAGACCCAGTACTTC. The gene calls are TRBV11-2 and TRBJ2-5, with 12 bases identical to TRBD2. Germline loops: CDR1 SGHAT, CDR2 FQNNGV. The CDR3 loop spans 17 amino acids. The ends lost 9 bases at V and 5 bases at J; junction bases unmatched: 16.

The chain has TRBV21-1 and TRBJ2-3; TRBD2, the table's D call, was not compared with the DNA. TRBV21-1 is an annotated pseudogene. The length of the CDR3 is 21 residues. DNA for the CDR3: TGTGCCAGCAGCACCGAGAACAGGAGTCTAGCGGGGGCCACGCGCACAGATACGCAGTATTTT. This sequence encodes CASSTENRSLAGATRTDTQYF.

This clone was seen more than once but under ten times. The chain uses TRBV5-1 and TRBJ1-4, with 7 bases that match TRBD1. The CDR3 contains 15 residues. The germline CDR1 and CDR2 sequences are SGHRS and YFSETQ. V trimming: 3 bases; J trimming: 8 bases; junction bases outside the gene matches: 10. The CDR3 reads CASSSVTGSREKLFF. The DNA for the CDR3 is TGCGCCAGCAGCTCCGTGACAGGGTCCAGGGAAAAACTGTTTTTT.